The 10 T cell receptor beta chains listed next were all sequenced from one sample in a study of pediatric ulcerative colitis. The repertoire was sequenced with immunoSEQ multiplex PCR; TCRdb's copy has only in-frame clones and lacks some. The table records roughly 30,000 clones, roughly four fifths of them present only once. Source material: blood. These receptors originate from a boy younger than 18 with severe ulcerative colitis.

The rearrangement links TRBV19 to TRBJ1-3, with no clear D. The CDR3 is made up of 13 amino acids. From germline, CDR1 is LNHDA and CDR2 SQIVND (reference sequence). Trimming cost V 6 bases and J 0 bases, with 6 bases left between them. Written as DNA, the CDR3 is TGTGCCAGTAGCAGGTTCTCTGGAAACACCATATATTTT. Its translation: CASSRFSGNTIYF. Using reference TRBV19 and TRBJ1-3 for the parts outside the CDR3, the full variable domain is DGGITQSPKYLFRKEGQNVTLSCEQNLNHDAMYWYRQDPGQGLRLIYYSQIVNDFQKGDIAEGYSVSREKKESFPLTVTSAQKNPTAFYLCASSRFSGNTIYFGEGSWLTVV.

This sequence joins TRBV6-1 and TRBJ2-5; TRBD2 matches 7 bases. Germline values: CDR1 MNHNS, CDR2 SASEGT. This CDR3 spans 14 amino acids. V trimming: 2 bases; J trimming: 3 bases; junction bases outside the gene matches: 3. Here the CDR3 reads CASSELGGEETQYF. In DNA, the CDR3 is TGTGCCAGCAGTGAATTGGGAGGGGAAGAGACCCAGTACTTC.

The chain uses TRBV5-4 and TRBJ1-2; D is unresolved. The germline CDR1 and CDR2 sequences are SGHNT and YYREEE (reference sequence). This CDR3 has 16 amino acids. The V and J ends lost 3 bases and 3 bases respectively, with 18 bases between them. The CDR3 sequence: CASSSSDSQVYYGYTF. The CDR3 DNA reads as TGTGCCAGCAGCTCGTCCGACTCCCAGGTCTACTATGGCTACACCTTC.

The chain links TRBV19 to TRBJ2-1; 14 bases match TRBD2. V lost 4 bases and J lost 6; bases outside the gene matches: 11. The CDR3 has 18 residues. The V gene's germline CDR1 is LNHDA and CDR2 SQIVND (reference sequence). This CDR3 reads CASSRGPGTSGGLNEQFF. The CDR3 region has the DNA TGTGCCAGTAGTAGGGGTCCCGGGACTAGCGGGGGCCTCAATGAGCAGTTCTTC. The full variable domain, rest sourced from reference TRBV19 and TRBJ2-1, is DGGITQSPKYLFRKEGQNVTLSCEQNLNHDAMYWYRQDPGQGLRLIYYSQIVNDFQKGDIAEGYSVSREKKESFPLTVTSAQKNPTAFYLCASSRGPGTSGGLNEQFFGPGTRLTVL.

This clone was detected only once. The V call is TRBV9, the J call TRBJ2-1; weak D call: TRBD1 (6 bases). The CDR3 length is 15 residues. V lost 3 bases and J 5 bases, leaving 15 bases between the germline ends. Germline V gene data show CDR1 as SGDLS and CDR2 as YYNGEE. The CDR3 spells CASSAGTRINNEQFF. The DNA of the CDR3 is TGTGCCAGCAGCGCTGGGACACGGATAAACAATGAGCAGTTCTTC.

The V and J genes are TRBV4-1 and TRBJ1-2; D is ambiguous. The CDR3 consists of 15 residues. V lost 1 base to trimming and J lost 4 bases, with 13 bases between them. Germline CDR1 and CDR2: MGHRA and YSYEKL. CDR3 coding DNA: TGCGCCAGCAGCCAAGCGGGAGGGTTAATCTATGGCTACACCTTC. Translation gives CASSQAGGLIYGYTF.

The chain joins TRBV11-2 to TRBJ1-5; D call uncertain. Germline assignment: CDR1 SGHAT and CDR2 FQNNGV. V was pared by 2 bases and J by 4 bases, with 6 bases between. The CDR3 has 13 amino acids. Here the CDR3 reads CASSLIGNQPQHF. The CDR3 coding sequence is TGTGCCAGCAGCTTAATAGGTAATCAGCCCCAGCATTTT.

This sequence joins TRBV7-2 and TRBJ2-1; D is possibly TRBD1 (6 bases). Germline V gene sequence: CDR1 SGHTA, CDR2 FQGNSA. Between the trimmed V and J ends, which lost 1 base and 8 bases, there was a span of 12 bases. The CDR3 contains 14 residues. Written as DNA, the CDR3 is TGTGCCAGCAGCTTAGTGGGGACACTACATGAGCAGTTCTTC. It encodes CASSLVGTLHEQFF.

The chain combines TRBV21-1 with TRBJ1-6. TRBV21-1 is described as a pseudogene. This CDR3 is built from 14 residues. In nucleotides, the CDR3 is TGTGCCAGCAGCAGAGGGACCGGTACCTCACCCCTCCACTTT. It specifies CASSRGTGTSPLHF.

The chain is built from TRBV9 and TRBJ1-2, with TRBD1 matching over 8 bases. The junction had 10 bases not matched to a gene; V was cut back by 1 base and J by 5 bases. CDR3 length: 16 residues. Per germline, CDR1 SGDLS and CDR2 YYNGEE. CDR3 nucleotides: TGTGCCAGCAGCGTACAGCCGGGACAGGAGCTTTATGGCTACACCTTC. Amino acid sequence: CASSVQPGQELYGYTF.